This T cell receptor beta chain came from a study of blood T cell repertoires in COVID-19. Across the study: T cells, B-cell-depleted T cells, or PBMCs supplied cDNA or gDNA.

Donors were grouped by their self-reported clinical history. V was pared by 4 bases and J by 7 bases, with 9 bases of the junction left unmatched. Looked up from germline, CDR1 is SEHNR and CDR2 is FQNEAQ (reference sequence). This CDR3 is built from 15 residues. In the study's own analysis: For nucleated cells, counts were estimated from reference gene primer amplification. Clones were read by immunoSEQ multiplex PCR, and TCRdb kept only the in-frame ones, dropping some. V, J and clone size reflect that table, while D and trimming were determined from the DNA. The sample records 250,000 to 300,000 clones, about 81% being singletons.

This clonotype was obtained from a man aged 30-40 years with acute COVID-19. The sequenced sample consisted of PBMCs or T cells enriched from blood (not recorded which). The chain carries TRBV7-9 and TRBJ1-2; 10 bases line up with TRBD1. The CDR3 bases are TGTGCCAGCAGCTCAAACGACAGGGGGCTGGTTGGCTACACCTTC. Residues: CASSSNDRGLVGYTF. Supplemented by reference TRBV7-9 and TRBJ1-2, the full variable domain reads DTGVSQNPRHKITKRGQNVTFRCDPISEHNRLYWYRQTLGQGPEFLTYFQNEAQLEKSRLLSDRFSAERPKGSFSTLEIQRTEQGDSAMYLCASSSNDRGLVGYTFGSGTRLTVV.